The 5 T cell receptor beta chains listed next were all sequenced from one sample in a study of neurological immune-mediated disorders (dated by TCRdb to between 2018 and 2021). Libraries were made using 5' RACE. The instrument was an Illumina HiSeq 2500. TCRdb reprocessed the public reads (quality trimming at Q25 with fastp, clone calling with MiXCR) and kept in-frame beta chains. Rows merge per CDR3 protein into single entries with the most common DNA and genes. In this sample the table shows roughly 50,000 distinct CDR3 sequences, around 4.5% of which occur a single time. The top ten constitute around 5.7% of the sample. Sequenced input: PBMCs. All receptors come from an older woman with multiple sclerosis.

In this sample, this clonotype turned up many times. This rearrangement joins TRBV29-1 to TRBJ1-4; D gene uncertain. Trimming cost V 6 bases and J 5 bases, with 13 bases left between them. This CDR3 has 13 residues. Germline V gives CDR1 SQVTM, CDR2 ANQGSEA. DNA for the CDR3: TGCAGCGTCGGTCTACAGCCAAATGAAAAACTGTTTTTT. This encodes CSVGLQPNEKLFF.

There are many counts of this clonotype. The V gene is TRBV5-1, the J gene TRBJ1-6; unclear D gene. CDR3 size: 14 residues. Germline V gene lookup returns CDR1 SGHRS and CDR2 YFSETQ. The V end was cut by 0 bases, the J end by 7 bases, with 8 bases between. CDR3 in amino acids: CASSLGTENSPLHF. CDR3 in DNA: TGCGCCAGCAGCTTGGGAACAGAGAATTCACCCCTCCACTTT.

This clonotype was detected ten times or more. The CDR3 sequence is CASSPHGTSGGGAYNEQFF. In nucleotides, the CDR3 is TGTGCCAGCAGCCCCCACGGGACTAGCGGGGGGGGAGCCTACAATGAGCAGTTCTTC. The V gene is TRBV4-2, the J gene TRBJ2-1; 16 nucleotides agree with TRBD2. This CDR3 is built from 19 residues. The germline V gene has CDR1 LGHNA and CDR2 YNFKEQ. V shed 4 bases, J shed 2 bases, and the junction held 8 bases outside the gene matches.

The chain joins TRBV7-8 to TRBJ1-1; D might be TRBD1 (5 bases). CDR1 is SGHVS and CDR2 is FQNEAQ in the germline V gene. The V gene lost 3 bases and the J gene lost 3 bases, with 14 bases spanning the gap. This CDR3 is built from 15 residues. In DNA, the CDR3 is TGTGCCAGCAGCTTCCTTCTGTCGGGGGACACTGAAGCTTTCTTT. It translates to CASSFLLSGDTEAFF.

This clonotype was counted between two and nine times. One end of the junction varies from germline; a read error may be responsible. The rearrangement links TRBV12-3 or TRBV12-4 to TRBJ1-5; D gene uncertain. This CDR3 region has 14 residues. Written as DNA, the CDR3 is TGTGCCAGCAGTTTTTCTGTAGGCAATCAGCCCCAGAATTTT. Residues: CASSFSVGNQPQNF.